The present entry profiles one TCR beta chain with its context. Its target is not known. A much larger clone is a single base away; this may be a read error. This entry belongs to a study of T cell repertoires in cytomegalovirus infection. At the level of the study: Public TCR beta signatures marked donors with CMV infection and the matching HLA. Overall study findings and caveats: HLA-C-restricted CMV-specific TCR beta clonotypes were dominant in the ex vivo response. Public TCR beta family frequency separated CMV-and-HLA carriers, including in an independent cohort.

Germline-derived CDR1 and CDR2 are SGHVT and SQSDAQ. The CDR3 is made up of 15 amino acids. One entry per CDR3 protein, called by TCRdb with MiXCR from the reads. The sample includes hundreds of thousands of distinct CDR3 sequences, around 11% of them seen just once. The sample taken for sequencing was PBMCs. The chain is built from TRBV7-4 and TRBJ2-2, with no clear D. The clonotype originates from a human donor in good health (CMV status not recorded). Some clones in this sample may be carry-over from other donors' samples. The CDR3 DNA sequence: TGTGCCAGCAGCTTCCTTCGGGCGAACACCGGGCAGCTGTTTTTT. Its translation: CASSFLRANTGQLFF.